This TCR beta chain is from a study of T-cell memory formation after mild COVID-19. Study-wide findings and caveats: Several responding clones turned up in pre-infection memory, indicating that cross-reactive memory may have taken part.

Using its own MiXCR run on the 5' RACE reads, TCRdb lists one record per CDR3 protein. Of about 600,000 distinct CDR3 sequences listed, roughly 21% are singletons. The junction had 6 bases not matched to a gene; V was cut back by 3 bases and J by 5 bases. The CDR3 runs to 15 residues. Germline V lookup: CDR1 SGHRS, CDR2 YFSETQ. This clonotype was detected a few times. What it binds is unknown. Sequencing input: PBMCs or a T cell subset sorted from them (not recorded which). The source is an adult woman who had mild COVID-19 (a few samples of this study predate the infection). Cell type and time point are not known. The chain has TRBV5-1 and TRBJ2-1, with 9 bases aligning to TRBD1. CDR3 in DNA: TGCGCCAGCAGCTGGGGGACAGGGTGGGACAATGAGCAGTTCTTC. Amino acids: CASSWGTGWDNEQFF.